This TCR beta chain was obtained from a study of T cell responses to AZD1222 COVID-19 vaccine. Sequenced by immunoSEQ multiplex PCR; TCRdb stores in-frame clones only, minus some. The table lists roughly 120,000 clones, 88% of them singletons. With 5 bases removed from V and 4 bases from J, the gap between germline ends came to 11 bases. Germline V gene sequence: CDR1 SGHTA, CDR2 FQGTGA. The CDR3 covers 13 residues. The chain couples TRBV7-3 to TRBJ1-2, with TRBD1 as a possible D gene (5 bases). This receptor was obtained from an adult in good health. The sample in question was peripheral blood, obtained on day 0 of AZD1222 vaccination. As DNA, the CDR3 is TGTGCCAGCAGCATAGACAGTTCCTATGGCTACACCTTC. It codes for CASSIDSSYGYTF.